The 23 T cell receptor beta chains listed next were all sequenced from one sample in a study of control samples from healthy donors and cancer patients. Clones were sequenced by immunoSEQ multiplex PCR, and TCRdb holds only the in-frame ones, with some missing. The sample consists of approximately 13,000 clones, just under 95% of them appearing once. Sequencing was performed on PBMCs. These receptors originate from a man older than 75 with lung cancer.

This chain links TRBV7-9 with TRBJ2-1; weak D call: TRBD1 (6 bases). Trimming took 3 bases from V and 8 from J, leaving 11 bases between them. Germline CDR1 is SEHNR and CDR2 is FQNEAQ (reference sequence). There are 13 residues in the CDR3. The CDR3 sequence is CASSFGQRDEQFF. The CDR3 DNA reads as TGTGCCAGCAGCTTTGGACAGCGCGATGAGCAGTTCTTC. Based on the CDR3 plus reference TRBV7-9 and TRBJ2-1, the full variable domain is DTGVSQNPRHKITKRGQNVTFRCDPISEHNRLYWYRQTLGQGPEFLTYFQNEAQLEKSRLLSDRFSAERPKGSFSTLEIQRTEQGDSAMYLCASSFGQRDEQFFGPGTRLTVL.

The CDR3 region is CASSQDGERHSNQPQHF. The CDR3 DNA reads as TGCGCCAGCAGCCAAGATGGAGAACGTCATAGCAATCAGCCCCAGCATTTT. This rearrangement joins TRBV4-1 to TRBJ1-5; no clear D. The CDR3 contains 17 residues. The germline V gene encodes CDR1 MGHRA and CDR2 YSYEKL. V lost 0 bases to trimming and J lost 0 bases, with 12 bases between them.

This clone showed up just once. The chain recombines TRBV27 with TRBJ1-5; D not certain. Per the germline V gene, CDR1 is MNHEY and CDR2 is SMNVEV (reference sequence). V dropped 3 bases and J dropped 4 bases, with 13 bases sitting between them. The CDR3 is 15 residues long. The DNA of the CDR3 is TGTGCCAGCAGTTTGAGGCAGGCCCCAAATCAGCCCCAGCATTTT. It translates to CASSLRQAPNQPQHF.

This clone was recorded once. In nucleotides, the CDR3 is TGCAGTGCTAGTGGGATAGGAGGAGCTTTCTTT. Residues: CSASGIGGAFF. The J gene is TRBJ1-1, the V gene TRBV20-1; D ambiguous. This CDR3 comprises 11 residues. Trimming took off 3 bases at V and 10 bases at J, with 12 bases between the two ends. The germline gives CDR1 DFQATT, CDR2 SNEGSKA (reference sequence).

The gene calls are TRBV7-9 and TRBJ1-1; D might be TRBD1 (5 bases). Germline V gene lookup returns CDR1 SEHNR and CDR2 FQNEAQ (reference sequence). The V gene lost 9 bases and the J gene lost 0 bases, with 11 bases spanning the gap. The CDR3 spans 13 residues. CDR3 in amino acids: CASSQAMNTEAFF. CDR3 nucleotides: TGTGCCAGTTCACAGGCCATGAACACTGAAGCTTTCTTT.

The rearrangement joins TRBV6-5 to TRBJ1-2, with D perhaps matching TRBD1 (6 bases). CDR1 MNHEY and CDR2 SVGAGI come from the germline V gene. The ends were cut back, 6 bases at V and 4 bases at J, with 12 bases in the middle. The CDR3 sequence is 13 residues long. The CDR3 DNA sequence: TGTGCCAGCAGCGCTGGGACACTCTATGGCTACACCTTC. This encodes CASSAGTLYGYTF.

The sample holds one count of this clone. This rearrangement joins TRBV6-5 to TRBJ1-1; 8 bases agree with TRBD1. The germline gives CDR1 MNHEY, CDR2 SVGAGI. The CDR3 has 14 amino acids. V lost 6 bases and J lost 4; bases outside the gene matches: 7. CDR3 loop: CASSGQGLLTEAFF. DNA of the CDR3: TGTGCCAGCAGCGGACAGGGCCTTCTCACTGAAGCTTTCTTT.

The chain joins TRBV2 to TRBJ2-3; TRBD2 aligns across 7 bases. V gave up 5 bases and J gave up 2 bases; unmatched junction bases: 4. The germline V gene encodes CDR1 SNHLY and CDR2 FYNNEI. The CDR3 spans 14 residues. For the CDR3, the DNA is TGTGCCAGCAGTCAGGGACTACCCACAGATACGCAGTATTTT. Its translation: CASSQGLPTDTQYF.

This chain joins TRBV2 and TRBJ1-1; perhaps TRBD1 as D (5 bases). V shed 7 bases and J shed 9 bases, with 12 bases lying between them. In germline, CDR1 is SNHLY, CDR2 FYNNEI. The CDR3 runs 11 residues. CDR3 sequence: CASIGGVQAFF. As DNA, the CDR3 is TGTGCCAGCATTGGGGGGGTCCAAGCTTTCTTT.

The chain couples TRBV7-9 to TRBJ2-1; D possibly matches TRBD1 or TRBD2 (5 bases each). The germline V gene has CDR1 SEHNR and CDR2 FQNEAQ (reference sequence). The V end was cut by 7 bases, the J end by 6 bases, with 25 bases between. CDR3 length equals 17 residues. The CDR3 protein is CASTPFEGTPKLNEQFF. CDR3 bases: TGTGCCAGCACCCCCTTTGAGGGGACCCCTAAACTCAATGAGCAGTTCTTC.

The chain joins TRBV10-2 to TRBJ2-1; 14 nucleotides line up with TRBD2. The CDR3 is 15 residues long. Trimming at V came to 7 bases and at J to 10 bases, leaving 9 bases not matched to a gene. Germline V gene sequence: CDR1 WSHSY, CDR2 SAAADI. CDR3 amino acids: CASIDPGLAGVEQFF. Here the CDR3 DNA reads TGCGCCAGCATTGACCCGGGACTAGCGGGGGTAGAGCAGTTCTTC.

In its sample, this clone was seen once. The chain recombines TRBV7-2 with TRBJ1-2; TRBD1 is a possible D gene (5 bases). Trimming removed 1 base from V and 4 bases from J, with 7 bases in between. The CDR3 length is 13 residues. CDR1 is SGHTA, CDR2 FQGNSA, per germline. The CDR3 reads CASSLGQPYGYTF. CDR3 DNA sequence: TGTGCCAGCAGCTTAGGACAGCCCTATGGCTACACCTTC. The full variable domain, rest sourced from reference TRBV7-2 and TRBJ1-2, is GAGVSQSPSNKVTEKGKDVELRCDPISGHTALYWYRQSLGQGLEFLIYFQGNSAPDKSGLPSDRFSAERTGGSVSTLTIQRTQQEDSAVYLCASSLGQPYGYTFGSGTRLTVV.

This clone came up once. V is TRBV6-2 or TRBV6-3 and J is TRBJ1-5; D remains unclear. Germline CDR1 MNHEY, CDR2 SVGEGT. CDR3 length: 14 amino acids. The V and J ends lost 5 bases and 3 bases respectively, with 11 bases between them. In DNA form, the CDR3 reads TGTGCCAGCAGTCACGGGCCTCTCAATCAGCCCCAGCATTTT. Translating gives CASSHGPLNQPQHF.

This chain uses TRBV27 with TRBJ1-6; TRBD1 matches 7 bases. The CDR3 extends over 15 amino acids. The ends lost 4 bases at V and 3 bases at J; junction bases unmatched: 3. Germline CDR1 reads MNHEY; CDR2 reads SMNVEV (reference sequence). This CDR3 is CASSSGGNYNSPLHF. The CDR3 DNA sequence: TGTGCCAGCAGTTCAGGGGGGAACTATAATTCACCCCTCCACTTT.

The chain has TRBV27 and TRBJ1-4; TRBD1 aligns across 7 bases. Germline V gene sequence: CDR1 MNHEY, CDR2 SMNVEV (reference sequence). Trimming removed 1 base from V and 0 bases from J; junction bases left unmatched: 2. The CDR3 is made up of 16 amino acids. CDR3 sequence: CASSLLGGSTNEKLFF. The DNA of the CDR3 is TGTGCCAGCAGTTTATTAGGGGGCTCAACTAATGAAAAACTGTTTTTT.

V and J are TRBV5-1 and TRBJ2-3, with TRBD1 matching over 10 bases. J lost 6 bases, V lost 7 bases, and 8 bases had no gene match. Looked up from germline, CDR1 is SGHRS and CDR2 is YFSETQ. CDR3 size: 14 residues. CDR3 protein: CASFPGTGADTQYF. The CDR3 bases are TGCGCCAGCTTCCCGGGGACAGGGGCTGATACGCAGTATTTT.

The chain joins TRBV3-1 (or the pseudogene TRBV3-2) to TRBJ2-3; no firm D call. V dropped 0 bases and J dropped 2 bases, with 6 bases sitting between them. Germline V gene lookup returns CDR1 LGHDT and CDR2 YNNKEL (reference sequence). CDR3 length: 14 amino acids. The CDR3 reads CASSQEGYTDTQYF. The CDR3, as DNA: TGTGCCAGCAGCCAAGAGGGCTACACAGATACGCAGTATTTT.

V and J are TRBV27 and TRBJ1-5; 7 bases agree with TRBD1. Trimming at V came to 5 bases and at J to 0 bases, leaving 4 bases not matched to a gene. Germline CDR1 reads MNHEY; CDR2 reads SMNVEV (reference sequence). The CDR3 spans 15 residues. The CDR3 DNA follows: TGTGCCAGCAGTCCCCGGGACAGTAGCAATCAGCCCCAGCATTTT. Translating it yields CASSPRDSSNQPQHF.

CDR3 loop: CASSPSGWASYEQYV. The CDR3 DNA reads TGCGCCAGCAGCCCTTCGGGGTGGGCATCCTACGAGCAGTACGTC. The chain combines TRBV5-1 with TRBJ2-7, with a tentative D call TRBD2 (5 bases). The CDR3 totals 15 residues. Germline-derived CDR1 and CDR2 are SGHRS and YFSETQ. Trimming removed 4 bases at V and 1 base at J, with 15 bases between.

This clone has just one count. V and J are TRBV11-2 and TRBJ1-2, with D possibly matching TRBD1 (5 bases). V dropped 4 bases and J dropped 7 bases, with 31 bases sitting between them. The CDR3 spans 19 residues. Germline assignment: CDR1 SGHAT and CDR2 FQNNGV. CDR3: CASSSLRSLEKGALFGYTF. The CDR3 DNA reads TGTGCCAGCAGCTCCCTACGGAGCCTCGAGAAAGGGGCCCTATTTGGCTACACCTTC.

The V gene is TRBV24-1, the J gene TRBJ2-3; a weak D match, TRBD2 (6 bases). The CDR3 sequence is 15 residues long. The germline V gene encodes CDR1 KGHDR and CDR2 SFDVKD. V was clipped by 3 bases and J by 0 bases, with 9 bases between them. Here the CDR3 reads CATSDRRDSTDTQYF. The CDR3 bases are TGTGCCACCAGTGATAGGAGGGACAGCACAGATACGCAGTATTTT.

The chain couples TRBV5-1 to TRBJ2-6; the D is unclear. V was clipped by 0 bases and J by 4 bases, with 11 bases between them. The CDR3 extends over 16 amino acids. Germline V lookup: CDR1 SGHRS, CDR2 YFSETQ. The CDR3 DNA is TGCGCCAGCAGCTTGGAGCTGGGATGGGGGGCCAACGTCCTGACTTTC. Amino acids: CASSLELGWGANVLTF.

This rearrangement joins TRBV5-1 to TRBJ2-3; 9 bases align to TRBD2. V trimming: 7 bases; J trimming: 2 bases; junction bases outside the gene matches: 5. Germline assignment: CDR1 SGHRS and CDR2 YFSETQ. The CDR3 loop spans 14 amino acids. The CDR3: CASEVAGDTDTQYF. As DNA, the CDR3 is TGCGCCAGCGAAGTAGCGGGGGACACAGATACGCAGTATTTT.